The present entry profiles one T cell receptor (beta chain) with its context. Its specificity is unknown. This specimen belongs to a study of cytomegalovirus exposure and HLA in healthy donors. General study findings and limits: Association of a missense DCLRE1C variant with TCR beta V- and J-gene trimming was reported in a later analysis.

CDR1 is SGDLS, CDR2 YYNGEE, per germline. The V and J ends lost 4 bases and 3 bases respectively, with 16 bases between them. CDR3 length: 15 amino acids. Vbeta (60) and Jbeta (13) primers were used in the PCR. Assay used: immunoSEQ multiplex PCR; TCRdb lists only in-frame clones, some missing. The sample includes some 140,000 clones, over 65% of them seen just once. The sequenced sample consisted of PBMCs. The J gene is TRBJ1-2, the V gene TRBV9; possibly TRBD1 for D (5 bases). The sequence was obtained from a young man in good health and CMV-seronegative. CDR3 in amino acids: CASSSRGGVYYGYTF. CDR3 sequence (DNA): TGTGCCAGCAGCTCCCGTGGGGGGGTGTACTATGGCTACACCTTC.